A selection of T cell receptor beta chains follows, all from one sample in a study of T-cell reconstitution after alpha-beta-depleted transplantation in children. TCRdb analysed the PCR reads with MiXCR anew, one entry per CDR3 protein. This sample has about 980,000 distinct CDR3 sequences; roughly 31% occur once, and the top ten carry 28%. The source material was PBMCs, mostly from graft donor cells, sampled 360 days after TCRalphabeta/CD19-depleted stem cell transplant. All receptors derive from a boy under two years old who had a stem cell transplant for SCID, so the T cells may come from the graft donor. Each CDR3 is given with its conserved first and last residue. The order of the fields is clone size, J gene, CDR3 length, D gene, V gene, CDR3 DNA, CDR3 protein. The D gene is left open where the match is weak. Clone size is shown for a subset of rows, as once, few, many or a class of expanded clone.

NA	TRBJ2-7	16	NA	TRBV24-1	TGTGCCACCAGTGACCCTCGACAGGGAGGGTCCTACGAGCAGTACTTC	CATSDPRQGGSYEQYF
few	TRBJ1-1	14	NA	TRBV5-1	TGCGCCAGCAGGGGTTCAGGGGAGGGGACTGAAGCTTTCTTT	CASRGSGEGTEAFF
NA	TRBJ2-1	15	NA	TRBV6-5	TGTGCCAGCAGTTACTCGAGGGTTGCTGTTAGCGAGCAGTTCTTC	CASSYSRVAVSEQFF
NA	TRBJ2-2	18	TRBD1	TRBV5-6	TGTGCCAGCAGCCTCCGGACAGGGGCCCCTCCGAACACCGGGGAGCTGTTTTTT	CASSLRTGAPPNTGELFF
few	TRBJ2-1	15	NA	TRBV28	TGTGCCAGCAGTTTATACCCGGCAGCCTACAATGAGCAGTTCTTC	CASSLYPAAYNEQFF
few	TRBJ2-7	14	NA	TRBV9	TGTGCCAGCAGCCCAGGTGGTCGACCCTACGAGCAGTACTTC	CASSPGGRPYEQYF
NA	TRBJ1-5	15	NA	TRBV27	TGTGCCAGCAGTTTGAGGGGGGGAAGCAATCAGCCCCAGCATTTT	CASSLRGGSNQPQHF
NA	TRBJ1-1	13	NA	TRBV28	TGTGCCATCGGGGGGGGGAATCAGCCTGAAGCTTTCTTT	CAIGGGNQPEAFF
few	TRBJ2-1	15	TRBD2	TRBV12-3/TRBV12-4	TGTGCCAGCAGATACGGACTAGCGCCATACAATGAGCAGTTCTTC	CASRYGLAPYNEQFF
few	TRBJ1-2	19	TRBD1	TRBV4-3	TGCGCCAGCAGCCAAGAGGTCCCCGGGACAGGGAGGCCCTACTATGGCTACACCTTC	CASSQEVPGTGRPYYGYTF
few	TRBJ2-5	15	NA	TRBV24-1	TGTGCCACCAGTGCCTCCCCGGGCTGGCGGGAGACCCAGTACTTC	CATSASPGWRETQYF
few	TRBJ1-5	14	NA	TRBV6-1	TGTGCCAGCAGTGGTAAAGGAGGCAATCAGCCCCAGCATTTT	CASSGKGGNQPQHF
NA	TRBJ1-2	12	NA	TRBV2	TGTGCCAGCAGCGGACATAGTACGAGCTACACCTTC	CASSGHSTSYTF
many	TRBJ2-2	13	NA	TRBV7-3	TGTGCCAGCAGCTTAAGAAGCGCCGGGGAGCTGTTTTTT	CASSLRSAGELFF
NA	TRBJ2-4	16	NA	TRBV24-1	TGTGCCACCAGGAGGGTAGAGCTTCTGGCCAAAAACATTCAGTACTTC	CATRRVELLAKNIQYF
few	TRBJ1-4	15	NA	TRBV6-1	TGTGCCAGCAGCCCCAGACAGATACAAGATGAAAAACTGTTTTTT	CASSPRQIQDEKLFF
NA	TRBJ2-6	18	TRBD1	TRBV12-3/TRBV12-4	TGTGCCAGCAGTTCCCGGACAGGTTCTTACTCTGGGGCCAACGTCCTGACTTTC	CASSSRTGSYSGANVLTF
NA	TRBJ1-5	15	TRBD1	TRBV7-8	TGTGCCAGCAGCCCAGCCAGGGGGGAACGTCAGCCCCAGCATTTT	CASSPARGERQPQHF
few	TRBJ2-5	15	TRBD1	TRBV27	TGTGCCAGCAGTTTCCGGGACAGGAGTGGAGAGACCCAGTACTTC	CASSFRDRSGETQYF
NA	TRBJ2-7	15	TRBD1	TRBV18	TGTGCCAGCTCACCACGGACAGGGGCTAACTACGAGCAGTACTTC	CASSPRTGANYEQYF
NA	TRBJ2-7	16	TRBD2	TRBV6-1	TGTGCCAGCAGTGAAGGGCCAGCGGGGCTGTCCTACGAGCAGTACTTC	CASSEGPAGLSYEQYF
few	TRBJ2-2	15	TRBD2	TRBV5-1	TGCGCCAGCAGCTTGGTACTAGCGGACACCGGGGAGCTGTTTTTT	CASSLVLADTGELFF
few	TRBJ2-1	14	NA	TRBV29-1	TGCAGCGCTACTCAGCGTTTTAACTACAATGAGCAGTTCTTC	CSATQRFNYNEQFF
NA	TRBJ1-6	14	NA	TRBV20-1	TGCAGTGCTAGAGCGAACTCCTATAATTCACCCCTCCACTTT	CSARANSYNSPLHF
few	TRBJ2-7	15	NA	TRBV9	TGTGCCAGCAGCCCAACCGGCGGGGGCAACTACGAGCAGTACTTC	CASSPTGGGNYEQYF
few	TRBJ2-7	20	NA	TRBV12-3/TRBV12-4	TGTGCCAGCAGTCCCCGCAACAGGGTAATATTACAGGAGACACTCGACGAGCAGTACTTC	CASSPRNRVILQETLDEQYF
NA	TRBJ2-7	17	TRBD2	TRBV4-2	TGTGCCAGCAGCCCCCGGGGGGGGTTCGAGACCTACTACGAGCAGTACTTC	CASSPRGGFETYYEQYF
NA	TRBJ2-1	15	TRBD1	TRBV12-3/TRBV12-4	TGTGCCAGCAGTACCGACAGGGTAAAGGTTAGTGAGCAGTTCTTC	CASSTDRVKVSEQFF
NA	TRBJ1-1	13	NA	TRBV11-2	TGTGCCAGCAGCCAAGGGACCCTCAGTGAAGCTTTCTTT	CASSQGTLSEAFF
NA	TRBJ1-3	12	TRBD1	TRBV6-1	TGTGCCGGGACAGGGAGTGGAAACACCATATATTTT	CAGTGSGNTIYF
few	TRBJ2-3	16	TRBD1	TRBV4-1	TGCGCCAGCAGCCAAGCAACAGGGGCCTACACAGATACGCAGTATTTT	CASSQATGAYTDTQYF
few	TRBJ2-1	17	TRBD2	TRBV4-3	TGCGCCAGCAGCCAAGATCGGCGCGGGGGGACTTACAATGAGCAGTTCTTC	CASSQDRRGGTYNEQFF
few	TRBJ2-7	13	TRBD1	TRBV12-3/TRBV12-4	TGTGCCAGCAGCAAGGGACAGGGATACGAGCAGTACTTC	CASSKGQGYEQYF
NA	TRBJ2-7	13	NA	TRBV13	TGTGCCAGCCGCCGGACCTCACCCTACGAGCAGTACTTC	CASRRTSPYEQYF
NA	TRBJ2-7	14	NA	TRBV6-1	TGTGCCAGCAGCCCCCGGACAGTCCAGGGGGAGCAGTACTTC	CASSPRTVQGEQYF
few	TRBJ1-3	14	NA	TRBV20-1	TGCAGTGCTAGAGGGAGCTTCTCTGGAAACACCATATATTTT	CSARGSFSGNTIYF
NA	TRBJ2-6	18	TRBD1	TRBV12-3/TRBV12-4	TGTGCCAGCAGGGGGGACAGGGGACTCTTCTCTGGGGCCAACGTCCTGACTTTC	CASRGDRGLFSGANVLTF
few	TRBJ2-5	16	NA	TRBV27	TGTGCCAGCAGTTCTCGGGCTTATACTCGGCAAGAGACCCAGTACTTC	CASSSRAYTRQETQYF
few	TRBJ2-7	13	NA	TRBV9	TGTGCCAGCAGCGTGGGCAGTACCTACGAGCAGTACTTC	CASSVGSTYEQYF
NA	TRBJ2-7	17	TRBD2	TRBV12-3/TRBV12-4	TGTGCCAGCAGTTTCTCAAGGACTAGCGGGGACCCCTACGAGCAGTACTTC	CASSFSRTSGDPYEQYF
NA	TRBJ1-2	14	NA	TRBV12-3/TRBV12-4	TGTGCCAGCAGTTTATGGAGCCGGGGCTATGGCTACACCTTC	CASSLWSRGYGYTF
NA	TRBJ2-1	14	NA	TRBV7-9	TGTGCCAGCAGCTTAGATGGGACCTACAATGAGCAGTTCTTC	CASSLDGTYNEQFF
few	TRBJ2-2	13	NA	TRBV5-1	TGCGCCAGCAGCTCCTCTATACCCGGGGAGCTGTTTTTT	CASSSSIPGELFF
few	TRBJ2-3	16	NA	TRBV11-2	TGTGCCAGCAGCTTAGGTAGCTGGGGGCCGGCAGATACGCAGTATTTT	CASSLGSWGPADTQYF
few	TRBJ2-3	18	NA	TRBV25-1	TGTGCCAGCAGTGAGACCCTCCGGGACCACCCTTCGACAGATACGCAGTATTTT	CASSETLRDHPSTDTQYF
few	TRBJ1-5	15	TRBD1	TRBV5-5	TGTGCCAGCAACAAAGGAGGGACAGGGGCCGAGCCCCAGCATTTT	CASNKGGTGAEPQHF
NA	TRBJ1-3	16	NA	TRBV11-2	TGTGCCAGCAGCTACCGTACGATCAACTCTGGAAACACCATATATTTT	CASSYRTINSGNTIYF
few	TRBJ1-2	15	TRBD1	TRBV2	TGTGCCAGCAGTGATATGGGACAGGGTACCTATGGCTACACCTTC	CASSDMGQGTYGYTF
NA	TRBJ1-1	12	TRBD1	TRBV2	TGTGCCAGGAGGACAGGGAGATCTGAAGCTTTCTTT	CARRTGRSEAFF
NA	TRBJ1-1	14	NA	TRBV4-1	TGCGCCAGCGGACAGCCCTTCAAGAACACTGAAGCTTTCTTT	CASGQPFKNTEAFF
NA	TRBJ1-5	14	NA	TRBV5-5	TGTGCCAGCAGCTTCGGACGGGGTAAAGGGCCCCAGCATTTT	CASSFGRGKGPQHF
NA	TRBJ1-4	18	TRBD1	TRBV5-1	TGCGCCAGCAGCCCCTGGGACAGGGGATTAGGGACTAATGAAAAACTGTTTTTT	CASSPWDRGLGTNEKLFF